Below are 25 T cell receptor beta chains sequenced from a single sample in a study of blood T cell repertoires in COVID-19. Measured with immunoSEQ multiplex PCR; TCRdb has only the in-frame clones, and not every one. The sample yields around 300,000 clones, roughly 84% seen once. The material sequenced was peripheral blood. The source of these receptors is a middle-aged man with active or convalescent COVID-19.

The V call is TRBV16, the J call TRBJ2-1, with 10 bases matching TRBD2. With 4 bases clipped from V and 9 bases from J, the junction kept 9 bases outside the gene matches. Germline V lookup: CDR1 KGHSY, CDR2 FQNENV. The CDR3 runs to 15 residues. CDR3 sequence reads: CASSRRLAGSGEQFF. For the CDR3, the DNA is TGTGCCAGCAGCCGGAGACTAGCGGGTTCCGGTGAGCAGTTCTTC.

The chain links TRBV11-3 to TRBJ2-2; D is perhaps TRBD2 (6 bases). With 2 bases removed from V and 0 bases from J, the gap between germline ends came to 7 bases. Germline CDR1 reads SGHNT; CDR2 reads YENEEA. The CDR3 covers 15 residues. CDR3 region: CASSLSGANTGELFF. In nucleotides, the CDR3 is TGTGCCAGCAGCTTATCGGGAGCGAACACCGGGGAGCTGTTTTTT. Variable domain in full (rest from reference TRBV11-3 and TRBJ2-2): EAGVVQSPRYKIIEKKQPVAFWCNPISGHNTLYWYLQNLGQGPELLIRYENEEAVDDSQLPKDRFSAERLKGVDSTLKIQPAELGDSAVYLCASSLSGANTGELFFGEGSRLTVL.

J is TRBJ1-5 and V is TRBV6-2 or TRBV6-3, with TRBD1 matching 9 bases. The CDR3 is 16 amino acids. Germline CDR1 and CDR2: MNHEY and SVGEGT. J was trimmed by 1 base and V by 6 bases; bases with no gene match: 7. The chain's CDR3 is CASSRDRDASNQPQHF. The CDR3 nucleotides are TGTGCCAGCAGCCGGGACAGGGACGCAAGCAATCAGCCCCAGCATTTT.

This chain links TRBV7-2 with TRBJ2-2; 8 bases fit TRBD2. Germline-derived CDR1 and CDR2 are SGHTA and FQGNSA. The CDR3 length is 15 residues. J gave up 4 bases and V 5 bases, and 6 bases lay outside the gene matches. The CDR3 DNA is TGTGCCAGCAGCCCCCTCGCGGGGGGCACCGGGGAGCTGTTTTTT. Translated, it gives CASSPLAGGTGELFF.

This clone occurred a few times. J is TRBJ1-2 and V is TRBV7-9; possibly TRBD1 for D (6 bases). The CDR3 has 13 amino acids. From germline, CDR1 is SEHNR and CDR2 FQNEAQ (reference sequence). V lost 5 bases and J 6 bases, leaving 13 bases between the germline ends. CDR3 coding DNA: TGTGCCAGCAGCCTCGGGACAACCCATGGCTACACCTTC. Amino acid sequence: CASSLGTTHGYTF.

This clone was observed a single time. V gene TRBV4-2 combines with J gene TRBJ2-1, with a weak D call TRBD1 (6 bases). The V gene's germline CDR1 is LGHNA and CDR2 YNFKEQ. Between the trimmed V and J ends, which lost 0 bases and 2 bases, there was a span of 14 bases. CDR3 length: 17 residues. The CDR3 reads CASSQDYGRGAYNEQFF. In DNA form, the CDR3 reads TGTGCCAGCAGCCAAGATTACGGCAGGGGAGCCTACAATGAGCAGTTCTTC.

This chain joins TRBV3-1 (or the pseudogene TRBV3-2) and TRBJ1-4, with a tentative D call TRBD1 (5 bases). The CDR3 has 17 residues. V lost 0 bases and J 5 bases, leaving 16 bases between the germline ends. The germline V gene encodes CDR1 LGHDT and CDR2 YNNKEL (reference sequence). The CDR3 here is CASSQDRGVARNEKLFF. The CDR3 region has the DNA TGTGCCAGCAGCCAAGATCGGGGGGTCGCCCGCAATGAAAAACTGTTTTTT.

CDR3 coding DNA: TGTGCCAGCAGTTTGCAGGGGGGTCATCAGCCCCAGCATTTT. It is translated as CASSLQGGHQPQHF. V usage is TRBV27 and J usage is TRBJ1-5, with TRBD1 identical over 7 bases. This CDR3 spans 14 amino acids. Trimming at V came to 3 bases and at J to 5 bases, leaving 4 bases not matched to a gene. Germline V gene data show CDR1 as MNHEY and CDR2 as SMNVEV (reference sequence).

This chain uses TRBV10-3 with TRBJ1-2; D is possibly TRBD1 (5 bases). V was cut by 6 bases and J by 1 base, with 21 bases left in between. The CDR3 runs to 17 residues. Germline CDR1 and CDR2: ENHRY and SYGVKD. In DNA, the CDR3 is TGTGCCATCAGCGATGACCTCTCCGCTAGGGGTAACTATGGCTACACCTTC. This codes for CAISDDLSARGNYGYTF.

V and J are TRBV5-1 and TRBJ1-2; a possible D gene is TRBD1 (6 bases). The CDR3 is 16 residues long. V dropped 4 bases and J dropped 4 bases, with 20 bases sitting between them. Germline lookup yields CDR1 SGHRS and CDR2 YFSETQ. CDR3: CASSEGQFAVAYGYTF. CDR3 nucleotide sequence: TGCGCCAGCAGCGAAGGACAGTTTGCCGTGGCCTATGGCTACACCTTC.

V is TRBV4-1 and J is TRBJ1-2, with D uncertain. The CDR3 length is 12 residues. Germline V CDR1 and CDR2: MGHRA, YSYEKL. V lost 1 base and J lost 8, with 8 bases in between. The CDR3 coding sequence is TGCGCCAGCAGCCAAGCAAGAGGCGGCTACACCTTC. Translation gives CASSQARGGYTF.

The J gene is TRBJ2-7, the V gene TRBV24-1; TRBD2 aligns across 10 bases. With 2 bases clipped from V and 2 bases from J, the junction kept 11 bases outside the gene matches. CDR3 length: 18 amino acids. Germline loops: CDR1 KGHDR, CDR2 SFDVKD. CDR3 sequence: CATSDSKGASGSPYEQYF. The CDR3 region has the DNA TGTGCCACCAGTGATTCCAAAGGGGCTAGCGGGAGTCCCTACGAGCAGTACTTC.

V gene TRBV11-3 combines with J gene TRBJ1-2, with a weak D call TRBD1 (5 bases). The CDR3 is made up of 16 amino acids. Trimming pared 0 bases from V and 4 bases from J, leaving 15 bases between. Germline CDR1 reads SGHNT; CDR2 reads YENEEA. CDR3 coding DNA: TGTGCCAGCAGCTTAGAGGAGGGGCGGGGAGGCTATGGCTACACCTTC. Its protein is CASSLEEGRGGYGYTF.

The CDR3 DNA sequence: TGTGCCAGTAGTGGCACCTCTGGCTCTGGAAACACCATATATTTT. Translated, it gives CASSGTSGSGNTIYF. The chain couples TRBV19 to TRBJ1-3; D unresolved. The CDR3 has 15 residues. V gave up 5 bases and J gave up 0 bases, with 11 bases separating them. Looked up from germline, CDR1 is LNHDA and CDR2 is SQIVND (reference sequence).

J is TRBJ2-5 and V is TRBV5-1; TRBD1 might be the D (6 bases). Germline V gene lookup returns CDR1 SGHRS and CDR2 YFSETQ. Trimming shortened V by 1 base and J by 5 bases, and 15 bases separated the two germline ends. The CDR3 is 15 residues long. CDR3: CASSLLWGLDETQYF. The CDR3 bases are TGCGCCAGCAGCTTGTTATGGGGGCTGGACGAGACCCAGTACTTC.

This clone was picked up one time. This sequence joins TRBV7-2 and TRBJ2-1; D is perhaps TRBD1 (5 bases). The CDR3 covers 15 residues. Germline V gene lookup returns CDR1 SGHTA and CDR2 FQGNSA. V gave up 5 bases and J gave up 0 bases, with 11 bases separating them. The CDR3 coding sequence is TGTGCCAGCAGCCCGACAGCTAGCTCCTACAATGAGCAGTTCTTC. It specifies CASSPTASSYNEQFF.

The chain carries TRBV6-5 and TRBJ1-6; 8 bases agree with TRBD1. This CDR3 comprises 14 residues. The V segment lost 10 bases and the J segment 6 bases; nucleotides outside the gene matches: 8. Germline assignment: CDR1 MNHEY and CDR2 SVGAGI. The CDR3 region has the DNA TGTGCCACATCTTGGACAGGGATTAATTCACCCCTCCACTTT. Translation gives CATSWTGINSPLHF.

The rearrangement uses TRBV11-1 and TRBJ2-5; TRBD2 might be the D (5 bases). CDR1 and CDR2 (germline): SGHAT, FQDESV (reference sequence). V lost 5 bases, J lost 1 base, and 11 bases lay in between. The CDR3 has 14 amino acids. DNA of the CDR3: TGTGCCAGCAGCCGGACGGGGAGCCAAGAGACCCAGTACTTC. Translated: CASSRTGSQETQYF.

This chain joins TRBV28 and TRBJ2-7, with a possible D match to TRBD2 (6 bases). The V gene's germline CDR1 is MDHEN and CDR2 SYDVKM. The CDR3 contains 12 residues. Trimming shortened V by 2 bases and J by 9 bases, and 11 bases separated the two germline ends. The CDR3 DNA is TGTGCCAGCAGTTTACAGCGGGCGGGGCAGTACTTC. Its protein product is CASSLQRAGQYF. Looking up the rest from reference TRBV28 and TRBJ2-7 gives the full variable domain: DVKVTQSSRYLVKRTGEKVFLECVQDMDHENMFWYRQDPGLGLRLIYFSYDVKMKEKGDIPEGYSVSREKKERFSLILESASTNQTSMYLCASSLQRAGQYFGPGTRLTVT.

The J gene is TRBJ2-5, the V gene TRBV7-9; 8 nucleotides line up with TRBD1. CDR3 size: 16 residues. V lost 5 bases to trimming and J lost 0 bases; unmatched junction nucleotides: 8. Per the germline V gene, CDR1 is SEHNR and CDR2 is FQNEAQ (reference sequence). The CDR3 DNA reads TGTGCCAGCAGCCACGGGCAGGGGGCGTACCAAGAGACCCAGTACTTC. This gives the protein CASSHGQGAYQETQYF.

This clone occurred once. The genes are TRBV5-1 and TRBJ1-1, with 7 bases matching TRBD1. Losses at the gene ends were 3 bases for V and 0 bases for J; bases not matched to a gene: 5. Germline CDR1 SGHRS, CDR2 YFSETQ. The CDR3 contains 15 residues. The CDR3 DNA sequence: TGCGCCAGCAGCTACCAGACAGGGCTGAACACTGAAGCTTTCTTT. Residues: CASSYQTGLNTEAFF.

This clone was seen just once. The rearrangement joins TRBV7-2 to TRBJ2-5; 11 nucleotides line up with TRBD2. Germline lookup yields CDR1 SGHTA and CDR2 FQGNSA. The CDR3 sequence is 17 residues long. V gave up 5 bases and J gave up 5 bases; unmatched junction bases: 13. CDR3 DNA: TGTGCCAGCAGCATTATAACTAGCGGGGGACCTCGCGAGACCCAGTACTTC. This sequence encodes CASSIITSGGPRETQYF.

This clone has just a few counts. The V and J genes are TRBV28 and TRBJ1-2, with D perhaps matching TRBD1 (6 bases). Germline CDR1 and CDR2: MDHEN and SYDVKM. V was shortened by 2 bases and J by 8 bases, with 15 bases between the two germline ends. The CDR3 is made up of 14 amino acids. CDR3 DNA sequence: TGTGCCAGCAGTTTAGGGGGCCCTCAGACGGGCTACACCTTC. Protein sequence: CASSLGGPQTGYTF.

Here the CDR3 reads CASSPMNTEAFF. CDR3 DNA sequence: TGTGCCAGCTCTCCTATGAACACTGAAGCTTTCTTT. The genes are TRBV18 and TRBJ1-1; unclear D gene. Germline loops: CDR1 KGHSH, CDR2 LQKENI. Trimming cost V 6 bases and J 0 bases, with 5 bases left between them. This CDR3 contains 12 residues.

This clone appeared a few times. Other DNA sequences from this sample encode an identical CDR3 as well. The J gene is TRBJ1-1, the V gene TRBV9; D unclear. CDR1 is SGDLS and CDR2 is YYNGEE in the germline V gene. This CDR3 contains 15 residues. V lost 0 bases and J lost 1, with 10 bases in between. Written as DNA, the CDR3 is TGTGCCAGCAGCGTAGGTGGATCGGGGAACACTGAAGCTTTCTTT. It yields the protein CASSVGGSGNTEAFF.